The T cell receptor beta chain under discussion was sequenced for a study of radiotherapy plus CTLA-4 blockade in lung cancer (dated by TCRdb to the late 2010s). Context from the whole study: Objective responses occurred in roughly 20% of enrolled patients, and less than 35% achieved disease control.

Comment on this clone: This clone's antigen is unknown. No per-base quality is available; no much larger clone lies one base away.

The research as a whole found: TCR clones derived from tumors expanded in peripheral blood after treatment with radiotherapy and ipilimumab. The strongest predictors of response were reported to be early dynamic shifts in blood T cell clones along with a rise in serum interferon-beta following radiation.

Library generation was performed with the immunoSEQ multiplex PCR assay. TCRdb took this table from immuneACCESS and kept in-frame rearrangements with V and J called. Such tables lack part of the clones; where checked against another copy, unresolved V genes explain under half of the gap, and the rest is unexplained. For this sample there are more than 40,000 clones; 73% appear just once. Of the sample, roughly 3.5% is held by the ten largest clones. Focal radiation therapy combined with CTLA-4 blockade (ipilimumab) was tested in patients with chemo-refractory metastatic non-small-cell lung cancer. The germline V gene (reference sequence) supplies CDR1 MNHEY and CDR2 SMNVEV. Trimming removed 5 bases from V and 8 bases from J, leaving 12 bases between the germline ends. From the cysteine through the phenylalanine, the CDR3 covers 13 amino acids. Only the CDR3 part of the read is kept: 39 bases, read in frame from the first base.

The sequence was collected from a human donor with non-small cell lung cancer who had a complete response to radiotherapy plus ipilimumab. The V and J genes are TRBV27 and TRBJ2-2, with no reliable assignment of the D segment. Specimen: peripheral blood, collected from a patient treated with radiotherapy plus ipilimumab. At the DNA level, the sequence is TGTGCCAGCAGTACGCGATCACAGGGGGAGCTGTTTTTT. It codes for CASSTRSQGELFF.